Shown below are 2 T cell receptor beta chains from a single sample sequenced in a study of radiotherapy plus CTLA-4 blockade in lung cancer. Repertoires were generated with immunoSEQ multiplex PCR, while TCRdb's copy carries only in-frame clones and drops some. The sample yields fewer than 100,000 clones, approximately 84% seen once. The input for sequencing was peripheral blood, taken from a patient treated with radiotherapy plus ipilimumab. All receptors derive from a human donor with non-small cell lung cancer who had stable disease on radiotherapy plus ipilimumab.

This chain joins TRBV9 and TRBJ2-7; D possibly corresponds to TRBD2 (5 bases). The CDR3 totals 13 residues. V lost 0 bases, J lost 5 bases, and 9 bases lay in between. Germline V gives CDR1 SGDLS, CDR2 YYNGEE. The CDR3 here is CASSVVVGDEQYF. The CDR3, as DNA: TGTGCCAGCAGCGTAGTTGTCGGGGACGAGCAGTACTTC.

The CDR3 DNA is TGCGCCAGCAGCTTGGAACTTACAGGGATATATGGCTACACCTTC. Residues: CASSLELTGIYGYTF. The chain recombines TRBV5-1 with TRBJ1-2; D is perhaps TRBD1 (6 bases). The CDR3 sequence is 15 residues long. The germline gives CDR1 SGHRS, CDR2 YFSETQ. V shed 0 bases and J shed 5 bases, with 14 bases lying between them.